This is a list of T cell receptor beta chains from one sample in a study of CD8 T cells in Susac syndrome. TCRdb ran MiXCR on the immunoSEQ multiplex PCR reads and lists one entry per CDR3 protein. The table includes under 200,000 distinct CDR3 sequences, around 96% detected once. The sample taken for sequencing was CD4+ T cells from PBMCs. The receptors stem from a human donor in good health. CDR3s include the opening cysteine and the closing phenylalanine or tryptophan. The order of the fields is V gene, J gene, D gene, clone size, CDR3 DNA, CDR3 protein. D genes are given only for firm matches. Clone sizes are given selectively: once, few, many, or a class where the clone is expanded.

v_gene: TRBV4-3
j_gene: TRBJ2-7
d_gene: TRBD1
abundance: -
CDR3nt: TGCGCCAGCAGCTCCCGGACAGGGGGCACCGAGCAGTACTTC
CDR3aa: CASSSRTGGTEQYF

v_gene: TRBV5-1
j_gene: TRBJ2-3
d_gene: -
abundance: -
CDR3nt: TGCGCCAGCAGCTCAGGGTCGGCAGGTCGCACAGATACGCAGTATTTT
CDR3aa: CASSSGSAGRTDTQYF

v_gene: TRBV23-1
j_gene: TRBJ1-2
d_gene: -
abundance: -
CDR3nt: TGCGCCAGCAGCCTCCCCTTGCACGGCTACACCTTC
CDR3aa: CASSLPLHGYTF

v_gene: TRBV29-1
j_gene: TRBJ1-2
d_gene: -
abundance: once
CDR3nt: TGCAGCGTTGAGTACAGCTCGAAGAGCTACACCTTC
CDR3aa: CSVEYSSKSYTF

v_gene: TRBV10-3
j_gene: TRBJ1-2
d_gene: TRBD1
abundance: -
CDR3nt: TGTGCCATCAGTGAAGGCAGGGGGGACTATGGCTACACCTTC
CDR3aa: CAISEGRGDYGYTF

v_gene: TRBV3-1
j_gene: TRBJ2-1
d_gene: -
abundance: -
CDR3nt: TGTGCCAGCAGCCAACGCCGAGGTAATGAGCAGTTCTTC
CDR3aa: CASSQRRGNEQFF

v_gene: TRBV30
j_gene: TRBJ1-6
d_gene: TRBD1
abundance: -
CDR3nt: TGTGCCTGGAGTGAGGGGACAGGGGGCGCATGGTCACCCCTCCACTTT
CDR3aa: CAWSEGTGGAWSPLHF

v_gene: TRBV7-2
j_gene: TRBJ1-2
d_gene: TRBD1
abundance: -
CDR3nt: TGTGCCAGCAGCCCGGACAGGGCGAGTGGCTACACCTTC
CDR3aa: CASSPDRASGYTF

v_gene: TRBV3-1
j_gene: TRBJ2-5
d_gene: TRBD2
abundance: -
CDR3nt: TGTGCCAGCAGCCAAGATGGGGGAGGGAGAGTCCAGTACTTC
CDR3aa: CASSQDGGGRVQYF

v_gene: TRBV20-1
j_gene: TRBJ2-7
d_gene: -
abundance: -
CDR3nt: TGCAGTGCTAGAGATCAAGGCCACTCCTACGAGCAGTACTTC
CDR3aa: CSARDQGHSYEQYF

v_gene: TRBV29-1
j_gene: TRBJ1-5
d_gene: -
abundance: -
CDR3nt: TGCAGCGTGGGACACGCAAACATCAATCAGCCCCAGCATTTT
CDR3aa: CSVGHANINQPQHF

v_gene: TRBV12-3/TRBV12-4
j_gene: TRBJ1-3
d_gene: -
abundance: -
CDR3nt: TGTGCCAGCAGTTTCTTCGGCCCTGGAAACACCATATATTTT
CDR3aa: CASSFFGPGNTIYF

v_gene: TRBV20-1
j_gene: TRBJ2-3
d_gene: TRBD2
abundance: -
CDR3nt: TGCAGTGCTAGAGTTGGTAGCGGGAACACAGATACGCAGTATTTT
CDR3aa: CSARVGSGNTDTQYF

v_gene: TRBV3-1
j_gene: TRBJ2-3
d_gene: -
abundance: -
CDR3nt: TGTGCCAGCAGGGGACACCTCACAGATACGCAGTATTTT
CDR3aa: CASRGHLTDTQYF

v_gene: TRBV30
j_gene: TRBJ1-1
d_gene: -
abundance: -
CDR3nt: TGTGCCTGGAGTACAGCGAACACTGAAGCTTTCTTT
CDR3aa: CAWSTANTEAFF

v_gene: TRBV10-3
j_gene: TRBJ1-5
d_gene: -
abundance: once
CDR3nt: TGTGCCATCAGTGAGTCGATCTTTAGCAATCAGCCCCAGCATTTT
CDR3aa: CAISESIFSNQPQHF

v_gene: TRBV6-2/TRBV6-3
j_gene: TRBJ2-5
d_gene: -
abundance: once
CDR3nt: TGTGCCAGCAGTTACTCGTTGGAGACCCAGTACTTC
CDR3aa: CASSYSLETQYF

v_gene: TRBV3-1
j_gene: TRBJ2-2
d_gene: -
abundance: -
CDR3nt: TGTGCCAGCAGCCAAGATCCAGGGAACACCGGGGAGCTGTTTTTT
CDR3aa: CASSQDPGNTGELFF

v_gene: TRBV29-1
j_gene: TRBJ2-3
d_gene: -
abundance: -
CDR3nt: TGCAGCGTTGACCAGGGAACGGATACGCAGTATTTT
CDR3aa: CSVDQGTDTQYF

v_gene: TRBV4-3
j_gene: TRBJ1-2
d_gene: -
abundance: -
CDR3nt: TGCGCCAGCAGCCAGATCTCAGGAGGGGCCTATGGCTACACCTTC
CDR3aa: CASSQISGGAYGYTF

v_gene: TRBV11-3
j_gene: TRBJ2-3
d_gene: -
abundance: -
CDR3nt: TGTGCCAGCAGTGCGGGGGCCACAGATACGCAGTATTTT
CDR3aa: CASSAGATDTQYF

v_gene: TRBV7-7
j_gene: TRBJ2-5
d_gene: TRBD1
abundance: -
CDR3nt: TGTGCTAGCAGCCAAACAGGGGTCCAAGAGACCCAGTACTTC
CDR3aa: CASSQTGVQETQYF

v_gene: TRBV2
j_gene: TRBJ2-1
d_gene: -
abundance: -
CDR3nt: TGTGCCAGCAAGGGACTTGGCTACAATGAGCAGTTCTTC
CDR3aa: CASKGLGYNEQFF

v_gene: TRBV12-3/TRBV12-4
j_gene: TRBJ2-7
d_gene: -
abundance: once
CDR3nt: TGTGCCAGCAGTTCTTTGGGGGCCCGCTACGAGCAGTACTTC
CDR3aa: CASSSLGARYEQYF

v_gene: TRBV28
j_gene: TRBJ1-2
d_gene: -
abundance: -
CDR3nt: TGTGCCAGCACCTTGCGGCAGAGCTATGGCTACACCTTC
CDR3aa: CASTLRQSYGYTF

v_gene: TRBV28
j_gene: TRBJ2-1
d_gene: TRBD2
abundance: -
CDR3nt: TGTGCCAGCAGTTTAACGGGCGGGGGGCTTGAGCAGTTCTTC
CDR3aa: CASSLTGGGLEQFF

v_gene: TRBV4-3
j_gene: TRBJ2-5
d_gene: -
abundance: -
CDR3nt: TGCGCCAGCAGCCAAGAAAGGCGAGAGGCCCAGTACTTC
CDR3aa: CASSQERREAQYF

v_gene: TRBV7-9
j_gene: TRBJ2-7
d_gene: TRBD1
abundance: -
CDR3nt: TGTGCCAGCAGCTTGAGTTCAAGGGGGCCCTACGAGCAGTACTTC
CDR3aa: CASSLSSRGPYEQYF

v_gene: TRBV29-1
j_gene: TRBJ2-1
d_gene: -
abundance: once
CDR3nt: TGCAGCGTAGAGAGCTCCTACAATGAGCAGTTCTTC
CDR3aa: CSVESSYNEQFF

v_gene: TRBV20-1
j_gene: TRBJ1-1
d_gene: -
abundance: -
CDR3nt: TGCAGTGCTAGCCGGGACACCAACACTGAAGCTTTCTTT
CDR3aa: CSASRDTNTEAFF